The sequence of this T cell receptor (beta chain) was determined in a study of blood T cell repertoires in COVID-19. In the study overall: The United States, Italy and Spain supplied acute and convalescent COVID-19 samples. The analysed material was cDNA or gDNA that came from T cells, B-cell-depleted T cells, or PBMCs.

V lost 2 bases, J lost 2 bases, and 6 bases lay in between. This CDR3 region has 13 residues. TCRdb's copy holds only in-frame clones and misses some; the assay was immunoSEQ multiplex PCR. The profile shows approximately 44,000 clones, almost 80% of them singletons. J is TRBJ1-2 and V is TRBV12-3 or TRBV12-4; weak D call: TRBD1 (5 bases). The clonotype originates from an elderly woman with acute or convalescent COVID-19. The sample was peripheral blood. The CDR3 DNA follows: TGTGCCAGCAGTTTACAGGGCAACTATGGCTACACCTTC. Amino acids: CASSLQGNYGYTF.